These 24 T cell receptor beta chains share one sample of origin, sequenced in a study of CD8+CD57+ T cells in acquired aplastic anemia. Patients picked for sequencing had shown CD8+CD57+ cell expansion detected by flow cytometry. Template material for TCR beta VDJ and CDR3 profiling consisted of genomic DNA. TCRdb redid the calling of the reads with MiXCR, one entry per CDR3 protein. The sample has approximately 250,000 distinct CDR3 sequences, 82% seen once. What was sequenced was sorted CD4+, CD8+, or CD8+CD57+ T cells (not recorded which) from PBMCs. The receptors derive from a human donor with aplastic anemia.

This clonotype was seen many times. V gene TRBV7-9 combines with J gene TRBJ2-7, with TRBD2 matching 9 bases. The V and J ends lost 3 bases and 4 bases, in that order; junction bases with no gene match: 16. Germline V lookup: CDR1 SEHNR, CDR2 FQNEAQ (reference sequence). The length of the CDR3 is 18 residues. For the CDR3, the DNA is TGTGCCAGCAGCTTTCAAAGAAGCGGGGGGAGCGATGAGTACGAGCAGTACGTC. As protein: CASSFQRSGGSDEYEQYV.

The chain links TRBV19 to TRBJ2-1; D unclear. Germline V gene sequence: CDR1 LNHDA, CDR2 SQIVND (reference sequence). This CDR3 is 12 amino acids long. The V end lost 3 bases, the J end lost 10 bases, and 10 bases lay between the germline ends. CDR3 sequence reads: CASSIASDEQFF. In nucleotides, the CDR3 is TGTGCCAGTAGTATCGCGTCGGACGAGCAGTTCTTC.

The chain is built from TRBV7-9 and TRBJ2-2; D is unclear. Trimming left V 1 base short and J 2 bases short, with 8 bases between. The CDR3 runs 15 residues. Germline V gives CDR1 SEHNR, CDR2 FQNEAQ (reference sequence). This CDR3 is CASSLVRLNTGELFF. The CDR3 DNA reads TGTGCCAGCAGCTTAGTACGACTTAACACCGGGGAGCTGTTTTTT.

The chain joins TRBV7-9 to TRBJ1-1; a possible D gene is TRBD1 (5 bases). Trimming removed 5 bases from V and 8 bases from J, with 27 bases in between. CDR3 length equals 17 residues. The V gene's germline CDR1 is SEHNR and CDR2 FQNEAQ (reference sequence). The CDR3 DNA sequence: TGTGCCAGCAGCCCCGGGACCCGCGAGGGAGGAAATAAGGAAGCTTTCTTT. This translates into CASSPGTREGGNKEAFF.

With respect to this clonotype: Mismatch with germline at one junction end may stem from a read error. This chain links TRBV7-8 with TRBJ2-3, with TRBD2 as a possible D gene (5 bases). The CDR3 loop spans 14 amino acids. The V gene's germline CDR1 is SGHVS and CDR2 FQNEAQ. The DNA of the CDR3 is TGTGCCAGCAGCTTAGCGGGAGACCCGACTGCGCAGTCCTTT. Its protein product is CASSLAGDPTAQSF.

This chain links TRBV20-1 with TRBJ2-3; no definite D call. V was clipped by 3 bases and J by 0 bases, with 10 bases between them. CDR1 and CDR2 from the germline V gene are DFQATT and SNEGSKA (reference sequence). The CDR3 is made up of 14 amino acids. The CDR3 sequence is CSASFSTSTDTQYF. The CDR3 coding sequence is TGCAGTGCTAGCTTCTCGACTAGCACAGATACGCAGTATTTT.

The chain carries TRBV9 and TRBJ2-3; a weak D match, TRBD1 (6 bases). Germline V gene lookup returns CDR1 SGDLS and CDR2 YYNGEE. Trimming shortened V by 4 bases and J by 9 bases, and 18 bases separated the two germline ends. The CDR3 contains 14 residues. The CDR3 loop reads CASSLGGHPTTQYF. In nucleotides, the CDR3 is TGTGCCAGCAGCTTAGGGGGACATCCCACAACGCAGTATTTT.

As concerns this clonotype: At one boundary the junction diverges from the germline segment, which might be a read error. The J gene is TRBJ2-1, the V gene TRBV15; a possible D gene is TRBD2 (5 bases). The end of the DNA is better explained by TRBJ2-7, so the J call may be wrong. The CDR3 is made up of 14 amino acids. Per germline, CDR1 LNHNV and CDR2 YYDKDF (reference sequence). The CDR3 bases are TGTGCCAGCAGCGGAGAAGGGAGTCTTGATGCGCAGTACTTC. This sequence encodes CASSGEGSLDAQYF.

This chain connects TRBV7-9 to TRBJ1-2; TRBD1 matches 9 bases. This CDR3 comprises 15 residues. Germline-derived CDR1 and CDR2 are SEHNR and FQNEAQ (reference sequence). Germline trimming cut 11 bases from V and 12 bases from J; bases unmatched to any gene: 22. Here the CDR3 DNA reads TGTGCCGGACAGGGGACTAGGGAGACCGAGTACGTCGACACCTTC. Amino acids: CAGQGTRETEYVDTF.

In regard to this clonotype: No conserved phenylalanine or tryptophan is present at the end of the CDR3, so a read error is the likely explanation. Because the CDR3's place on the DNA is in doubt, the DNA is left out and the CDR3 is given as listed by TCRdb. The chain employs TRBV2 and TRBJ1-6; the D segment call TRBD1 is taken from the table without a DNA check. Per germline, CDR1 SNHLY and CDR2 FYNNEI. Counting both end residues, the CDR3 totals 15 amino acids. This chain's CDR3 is CASGVGGTQPQYFGP.

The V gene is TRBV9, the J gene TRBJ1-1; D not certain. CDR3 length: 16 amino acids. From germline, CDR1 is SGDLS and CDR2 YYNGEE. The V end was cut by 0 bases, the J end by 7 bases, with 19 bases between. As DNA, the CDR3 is TGTGCCAGCAGCGTAGAGTCAGATACGCAGTTCATTGAAGCTTTCTTT. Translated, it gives CASSVESDTQFIEAFF.

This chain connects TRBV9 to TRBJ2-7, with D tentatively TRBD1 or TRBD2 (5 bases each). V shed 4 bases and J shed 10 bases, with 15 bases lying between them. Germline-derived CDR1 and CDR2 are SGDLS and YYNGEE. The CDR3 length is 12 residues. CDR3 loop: CASSPAGTVQYV. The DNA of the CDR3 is TGTGCCAGCAGCCCTGCAGGGACGGTTCAGTACGTC.

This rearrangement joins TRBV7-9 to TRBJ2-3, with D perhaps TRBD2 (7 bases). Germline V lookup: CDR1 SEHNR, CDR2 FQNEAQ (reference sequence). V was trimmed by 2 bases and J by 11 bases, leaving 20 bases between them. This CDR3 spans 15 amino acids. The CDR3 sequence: CASSLIRGGGDEQYF. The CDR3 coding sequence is TGTGCCAGCAGCTTAATTAGGGGGGGCGGGGATGAGCAGTATTTT.

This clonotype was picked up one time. CDR3 sequence reads: CSARALRTATFF. Written as DNA, the CDR3 is TGCAGTGCTAGAGCTCTCCGGACAGCGACTTTCTTT. The chain is built from TRBV20-1 and TRBJ1-1, with D possibly being TRBD1 (6 bases). The CDR3 is 12 residues long. The V gene's germline CDR1 is DFQATT and CDR2 SNEGSKA (reference sequence). V lost 1 base and J 12 bases, leaving 15 bases between the germline ends.

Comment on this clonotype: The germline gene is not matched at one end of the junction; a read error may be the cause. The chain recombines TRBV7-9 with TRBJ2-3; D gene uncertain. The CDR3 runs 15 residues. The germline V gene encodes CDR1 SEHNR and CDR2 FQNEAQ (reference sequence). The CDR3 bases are TGCGCCAGCAGCCAAGGCCTTGCAGGTGCCGACACCCAGTATTTT. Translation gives CASSQGLAGADTQYF.

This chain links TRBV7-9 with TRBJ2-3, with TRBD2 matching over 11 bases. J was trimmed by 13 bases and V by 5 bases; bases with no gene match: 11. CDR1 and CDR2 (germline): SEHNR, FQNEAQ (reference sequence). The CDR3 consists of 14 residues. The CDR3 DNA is TGTGCCAGCAGCAGTCTAGCGGGGGGCCTTGAGGAGTATTTT. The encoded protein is CASSSLAGGLEEYF. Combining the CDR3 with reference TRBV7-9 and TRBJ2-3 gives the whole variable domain DTGVSQNPRHKITKRGQNVTFRCDPISEHNRLYWYRQTLGQGPEFLTYFQNEAQLEKSRLLSDRFSAERPKGSFSTLEIQRTEQGDSAMYLCASSSLAGGLEEYFGPGTRLTVL.

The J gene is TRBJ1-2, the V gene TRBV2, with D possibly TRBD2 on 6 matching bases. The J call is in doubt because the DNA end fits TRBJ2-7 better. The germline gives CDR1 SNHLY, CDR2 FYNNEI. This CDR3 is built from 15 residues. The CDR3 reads CASSWGLGLPYEQYF. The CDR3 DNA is TGTGCCAGCAGCTGGGGTCTAGGACTACCCTACGAGCAGTACTTC.

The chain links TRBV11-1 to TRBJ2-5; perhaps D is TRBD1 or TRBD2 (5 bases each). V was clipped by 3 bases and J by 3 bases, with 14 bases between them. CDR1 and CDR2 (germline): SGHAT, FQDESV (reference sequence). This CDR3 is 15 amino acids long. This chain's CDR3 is CASSLARDAKETQYF. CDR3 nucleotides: TGTGCCAGCAGCTTGGCGAGGGACGCAAAAGAGACCCAGTACTTC.

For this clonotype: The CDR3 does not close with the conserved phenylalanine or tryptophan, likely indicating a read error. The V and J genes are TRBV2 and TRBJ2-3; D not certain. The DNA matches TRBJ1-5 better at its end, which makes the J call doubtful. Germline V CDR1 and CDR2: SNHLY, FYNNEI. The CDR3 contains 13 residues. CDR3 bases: TGTGCCAGCAGTGAAGGTTATAGAGATACGCAGCATTAT. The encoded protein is CASSEGYRDTQHY.

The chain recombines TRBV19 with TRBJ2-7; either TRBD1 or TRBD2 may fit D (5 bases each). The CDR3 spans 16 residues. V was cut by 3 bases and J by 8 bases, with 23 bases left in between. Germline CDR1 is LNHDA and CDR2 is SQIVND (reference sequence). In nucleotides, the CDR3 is TGTGCCAGTAGTATTTCTTGGGGGTACAATCAGCCCCAGCAGTACTTC. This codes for CASSISWGYNQPQQYF.

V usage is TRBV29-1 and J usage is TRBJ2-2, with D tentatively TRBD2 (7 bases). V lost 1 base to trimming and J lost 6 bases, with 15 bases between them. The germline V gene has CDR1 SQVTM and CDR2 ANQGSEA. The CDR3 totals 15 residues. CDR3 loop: CSVEVRGREPGELFF. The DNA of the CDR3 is TGCAGCGTTGAAGTTCGGGGGCGGGAGCCCGGGGAGCTGTTTTTT.

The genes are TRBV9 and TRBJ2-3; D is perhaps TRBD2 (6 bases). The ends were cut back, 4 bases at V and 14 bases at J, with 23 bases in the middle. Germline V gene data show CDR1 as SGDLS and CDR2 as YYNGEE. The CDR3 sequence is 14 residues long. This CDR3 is CASSLAADTQKLYF. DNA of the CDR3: TGTGCCAGCAGCTTAGCGGCAGATACCCAGAAGTTGTATTTT.

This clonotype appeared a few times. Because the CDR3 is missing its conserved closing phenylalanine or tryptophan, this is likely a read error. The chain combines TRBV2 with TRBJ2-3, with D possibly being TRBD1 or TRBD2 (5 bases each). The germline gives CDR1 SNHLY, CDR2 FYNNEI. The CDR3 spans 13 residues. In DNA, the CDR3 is TGTGCCAGCGGGGACCGGGGCACAAATACGCAGTATTTG. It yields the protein CASGDRGTNTQYL.

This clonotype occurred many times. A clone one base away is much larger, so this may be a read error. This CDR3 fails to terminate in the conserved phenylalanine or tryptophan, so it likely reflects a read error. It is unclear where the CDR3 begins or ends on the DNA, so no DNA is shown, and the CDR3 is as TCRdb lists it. This chain's CDR3 is CASSFDPAGTALS. The J gene is TRBJ2-3, the V gene TRBV7-8; whether TRBD1, the table's D call, matches the DNA was not checked. Germline lookup yields CDR1 SGHVS and CDR2 FQNEAQ. Including both end residues, the CDR3 is 13 amino acids long.